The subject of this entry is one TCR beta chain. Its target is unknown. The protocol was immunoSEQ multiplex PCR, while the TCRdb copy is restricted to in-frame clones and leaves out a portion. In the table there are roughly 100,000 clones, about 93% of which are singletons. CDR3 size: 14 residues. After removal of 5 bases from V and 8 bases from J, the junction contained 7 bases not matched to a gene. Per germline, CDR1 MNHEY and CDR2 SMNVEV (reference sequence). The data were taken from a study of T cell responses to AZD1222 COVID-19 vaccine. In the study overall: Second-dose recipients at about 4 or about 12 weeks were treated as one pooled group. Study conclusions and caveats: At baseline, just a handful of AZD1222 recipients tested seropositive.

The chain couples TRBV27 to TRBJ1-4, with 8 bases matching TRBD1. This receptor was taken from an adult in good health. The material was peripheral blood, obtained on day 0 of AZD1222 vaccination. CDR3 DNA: TGTGCCAGCAGTATCAGGGGGCCGTGGGAAAAACTGTTTTTT. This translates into CASSIRGPWEKLFF.